Below are 4 T cell receptor beta chains sequenced from a single sample in a study of blood T cell repertoires in COVID-19. Generated by immunoSEQ multiplex PCR, the TCRdb table keeps only in-frame clones and is missing some. This table has hundreds of thousands of clones, around 90% appearing once. Source material: peripheral blood. The origin of the receptors is a man aged 18 to 29 with active or convalescent COVID-19.

V and J are TRBV6-5 and TRBJ1-1, with 10 bases identical to TRBD1. The CDR3 consists of 15 residues. Germline loops: CDR1 MNHEY, CDR2 SVGAGI. V dropped 5 bases and J dropped 3; count of bases not matched to a gene: 6. The CDR3 nucleotides are TGTGCCAGCAGTCAACGGGACAGGGGATACACTGAAGCTTTCTTT. It specifies CASSQRDRGYTEAFF.

This clone was observed once. The chain carries TRBV7-9 and TRBJ2-1; 7 nucleotides agree with TRBD1. This CDR3 contains 15 residues. Germline loops: CDR1 SEHNR, CDR2 FQNEAQ (reference sequence). With 6 bases clipped from V and 4 bases from J, the junction kept 9 bases outside the gene matches. For the CDR3, the DNA is TGTGCCAGCAGTACCCGGGACAGACCATACAATGAGCAGTTCTTC. This encodes CASSTRDRPYNEQFF.

The chain has TRBV5-6 and TRBJ1-6, with TRBD1 as a possible D gene (5 bases). The CDR3 is 15 residues long. Looked up from germline, CDR1 is SGHDT and CDR2 is YYEEEE. Trimming removed 6 bases from V and 5 bases from J, with 15 bases in between. CDR3 bases: TGTGCCAGCACGAGAGAGGGACTTGATAATTCACCCCTCCACTTT. Amino acids: CASTREGLDNSPLHF.

The genes are TRBV10-2 and TRBJ2-3; 7 positions agree with TRBD2. From germline, CDR1 is WSHSY and CDR2 SAAADI. The CDR3 length is 14 residues. The J segment lost 0 bases and the V segment lost 7 bases, leaving 4 bases of the junction unmatched. Here the CDR3 reads CASTYSGSTDTQYF. The CDR3 DNA reads as TGCGCCAGCACCTATAGCGGGAGCACAGATACGCAGTATTTT.